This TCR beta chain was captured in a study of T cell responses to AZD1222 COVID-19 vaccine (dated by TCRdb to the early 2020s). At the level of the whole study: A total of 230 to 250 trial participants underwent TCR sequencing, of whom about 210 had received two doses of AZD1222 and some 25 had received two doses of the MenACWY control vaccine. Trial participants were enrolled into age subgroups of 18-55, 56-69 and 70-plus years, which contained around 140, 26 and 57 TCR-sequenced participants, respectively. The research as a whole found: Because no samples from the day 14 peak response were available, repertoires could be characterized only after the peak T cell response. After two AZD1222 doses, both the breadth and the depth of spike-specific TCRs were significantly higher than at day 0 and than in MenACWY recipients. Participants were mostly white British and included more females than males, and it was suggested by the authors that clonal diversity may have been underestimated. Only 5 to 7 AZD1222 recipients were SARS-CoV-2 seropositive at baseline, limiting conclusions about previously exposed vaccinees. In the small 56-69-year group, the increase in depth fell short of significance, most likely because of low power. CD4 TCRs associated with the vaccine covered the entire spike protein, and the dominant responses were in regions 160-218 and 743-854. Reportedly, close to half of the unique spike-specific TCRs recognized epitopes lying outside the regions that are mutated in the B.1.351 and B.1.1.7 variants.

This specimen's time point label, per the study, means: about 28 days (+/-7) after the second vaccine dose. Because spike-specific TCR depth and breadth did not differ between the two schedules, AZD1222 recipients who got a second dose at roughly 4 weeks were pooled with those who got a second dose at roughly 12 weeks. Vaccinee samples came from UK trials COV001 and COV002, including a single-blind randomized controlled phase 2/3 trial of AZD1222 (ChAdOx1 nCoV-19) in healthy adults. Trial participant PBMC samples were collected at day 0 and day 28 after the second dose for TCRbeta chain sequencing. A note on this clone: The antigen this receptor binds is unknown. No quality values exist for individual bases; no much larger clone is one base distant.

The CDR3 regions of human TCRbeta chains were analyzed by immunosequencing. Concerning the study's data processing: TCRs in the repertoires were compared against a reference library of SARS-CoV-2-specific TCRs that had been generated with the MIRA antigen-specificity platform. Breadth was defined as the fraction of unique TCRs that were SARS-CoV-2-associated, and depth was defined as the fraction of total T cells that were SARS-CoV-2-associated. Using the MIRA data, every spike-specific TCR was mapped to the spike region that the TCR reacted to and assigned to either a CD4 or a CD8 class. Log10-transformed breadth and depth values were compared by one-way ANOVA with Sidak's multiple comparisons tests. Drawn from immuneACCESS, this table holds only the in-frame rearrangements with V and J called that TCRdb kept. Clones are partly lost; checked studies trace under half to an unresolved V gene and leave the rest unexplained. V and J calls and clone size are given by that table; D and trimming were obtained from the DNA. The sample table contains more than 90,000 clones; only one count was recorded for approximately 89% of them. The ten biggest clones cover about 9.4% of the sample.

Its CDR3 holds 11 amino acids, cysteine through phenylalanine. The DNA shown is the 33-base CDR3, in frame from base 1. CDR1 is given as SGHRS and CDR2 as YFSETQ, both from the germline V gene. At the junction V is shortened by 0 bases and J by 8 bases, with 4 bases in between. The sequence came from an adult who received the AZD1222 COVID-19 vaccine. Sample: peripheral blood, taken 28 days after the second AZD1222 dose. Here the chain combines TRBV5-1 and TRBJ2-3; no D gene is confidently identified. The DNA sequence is TGCGCCAGCAGCTTGGAGGCTACGCAGTATTTT. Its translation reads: CASSLEATQYF.